The entry below gives a single TCR beta chain sequence along with its context. Its antigen is unknown. Profiled with immunoSEQ multiplex PCR; TCRdb holds only in-frame clones, not every one. The sample contains roughly 130,000 clones, around 89% of which appear only once. Time point defined: blood 2 weeks post-SBRT. Documented treatment: 15 Gy SBRT to primary tumor, nephrectomy 4 weeks later. The tumor was a clear cell renal cell carcinoma. The data were taken from a study of radiation and T cells in renal cell carcinoma. Study in general: Nephrectomy followed 15 Gy stereotactic body radiation by 4 weeks.

Between the trimmed V and J ends, which lost 1 base and 0 bases, there was a span of 6 bases. This CDR3 has 14 residues. Per the germline V gene, CDR1 is GTSNPN and CDR2 is SVGIG (reference sequence). Regarding the study as a whole: In blood, top tumor clones expanded by 2 weeks, shrinking by 4. Pretreatment tumor biopsies were lacking, so baseline clonotypes are unknown.

This rearrangement joins TRBV30 to TRBJ1-4; D unclear. This receptor was obtained from a woman between 65 and 79 years old with renal cell carcinoma. The sequenced sample was blood, obtained from a patient whose treatment included radiotherapy and nephrectomy. The CDR3 DNA reads TGTGCCTGGAGTGGGGGTTCAACTAATGAAAAACTGTTTTTT. Protein sequence: CAWSGGSTNEKLFF.